The sequence of this T cell receptor beta chain was determined in a study of blood T cell repertoires in COVID-19. Generated by immunoSEQ multiplex PCR, the TCRdb table keeps only in-frame clones and is missing some. This sample carries about 190,000 clones, less than 80% of them seen once, and the ten largest clones take roughly 14%. The germline V gene has CDR1 LNHDA and CDR2 SQIVND (reference sequence). The CDR3 covers 18 residues. V was pared by 3 bases and J by 1 base, with 8 bases of the junction left unmatched. The chain uses TRBV19 and TRBJ2-3; TRBD2 matches 12 bases. Sample: peripheral blood. The clonotype comes from a man aged 45 to 65 who had recovered from COVID-19. The CDR3 nucleotides are TGTGCCAGTAGTATCCGGACTAGCGGGACCCAACGCACAGATACGCAGTATTTT. This gives the protein CASSIRTSGTQRTDTQYF.